Each of the 17 T cell receptor beta chains below was sequenced from the same sample in a study of T cell changes during pregnancy in multiple sclerosis. The repertoire was sequenced with immunoSEQ multiplex PCR; TCRdb's copy has only in-frame clones and lacks some. The profile shows about 28,000 clones, roughly 89% of them singletons. The input for sequencing was CD4+ T cells from peripheral blood mononuclear cells, taken in the first trimester of pregnancy. The receptor set was obtained from a female donor in good health, enrolled as a control in a pregnancy study.

This clone was found once. This chain uses TRBV19 with TRBJ2-1, with 10 bases that match TRBD2. The junction had 7 bases not matched to a gene; V was cut back by 5 bases and J by 6 bases. The CDR3 spans 15 residues. Germline V gene data show CDR1 as LNHDA and CDR2 as SQIVND (reference sequence). The CDR3 spells CASSLEREGSNEQFF. As DNA, the CDR3 is TGTGCCAGTAGTTTGGAGCGGGAGGGGTCCAATGAGCAGTTCTTC.

The rearrangement uses TRBV2 and TRBJ2-7; TRBD1 is a possible D gene (6 bases). Germline CDR1 and CDR2: SNHLY and FYNNEI. The CDR3 extends over 14 amino acids. Trimming took 5 bases from V and 6 from J, leaving 17 bases between them. The DNA of the CDR3 is TGTGCCAGCAGTAAACAACAGGGTATCGCCGAGCAGTACTTC. Translated: CASSKQQGIAEQYF.

The chain is built from TRBV6-4 and TRBJ2-3; D might be TRBD1 (6 bases). V was trimmed by 2 bases and J by 1 base, leaving 10 bases between them. This CDR3 is 15 amino acids long. Germline loops: CDR1 MRHNA, CDR2 SNTAGT. The CDR3 region has the DNA TGTGCCAGCAGTGACGGCTCAGGGGGCACAGATACGCAGTATTTT. Translated, it gives CASSDGSGGTDTQYF.

The CDR3 region has the DNA TGCGCCAGCAGCTATAATTCCCAGGGGGCAGGGGAGACCCAGTACTTC. This encodes CASSYNSQGAGETQYF. The chain combines TRBV5-1 with TRBJ2-5; 8 positions match TRBD1. The CDR3 runs to 16 residues. Germline loops: CDR1 SGHRS, CDR2 YFSETQ. The V and J ends lost 3 bases and 5 bases, in that order; junction bases with no gene match: 12.

The J gene is TRBJ2-2, the V gene TRBV19; the match to TRBD2 covers 8 bases. V lost 3 bases and J lost 4; bases outside the gene matches: 4. CDR1 and CDR2 from the germline V gene are LNHDA and SQIVND (reference sequence). The CDR3 sequence is 15 residues long. The CDR3 region has the DNA TGTGCCAGTAGTATCACCGGGGGGGTCACCGGGGAGCTGTTTTTT. It codes for CASSITGGVTGELFF.

This chain uses TRBV5-6 with TRBJ1-5; D gene ambiguous. The germline V and J ends were trimmed by 4 bases and 6 bases, with 11 bases remaining between them. The germline CDR1 and CDR2 sequences are SGHDT and YYEEEE. The CDR3 extends over 13 amino acids. The CDR3 here is CASSLTLSQPQHF. DNA of the CDR3: TGTGCCAGCAGCCTGACTCTTTCTCAGCCCCAGCATTTT.

This chain links TRBV5-8 with TRBJ2-1; D uncertain. Trimming took 0 bases from V and 5 from J, leaving 3 bases between them. There are 12 residues in the CDR3. CDR1 and CDR2 (germline): SGHTS, YDEGEE. CDR3 amino acids: CASSLANNEQFF. In DNA, the CDR3 is TGTGCCAGCAGCTTGGCTAACAATGAGCAGTTCTTC. Combining the CDR3 with reference TRBV5-8 and TRBJ2-1 gives the whole variable domain EAGVTQSPTHLIKTRGQQATLRCSPISGHTSVYWYQQALGLGLQFLLWYDEGEERNRGNFPPRFSGRQFPNYSSELNVNALELEDSALYLCASSLANNEQFFGPGTRLTVL.

This clone has only one observation. V is TRBV7-3 and J is TRBJ2-7, with TRBD2 as a possible D gene (5 bases). Deletions cut 5 bases from V and 0 bases from J, with 11 bases between. The CDR3 totals 14 residues. Germline V gene data show CDR1 as SGHTA and CDR2 as FQGTGA. The CDR3 coding sequence is TGTGCCAGCAGCCTTAGCGAGAGCTCCTACGAGCAGTACTTC. Its translation is CASSLSESSYEQYF.

The rearrangement uses TRBV18 and TRBJ1-5, with TRBD1 matching over 9 bases. The CDR3 is 16 amino acids. CDR1 is KGHSH, CDR2 LQKENI, per germline. V was pared by 2 bases and J by 2 bases, with 4 bases of the junction left unmatched. CDR3 DNA sequence: TGTGCCAGCTCACCAACCGGGACAGGGCGCAATCAGCCCCAGCATTTT. It specifies CASSPTGTGRNQPQHF. The complete variable domain, with remaining parts taken from reference TRBV18 and TRBJ1-5, reads NAGVMQNPRHLVRRRGQEARLRCSPMKGHSHVYWYRQLPEEGLKFMVYLQKENIIDESGMPKERFSAEFPKEGPSILRIQQVVRGDSAAYFCASSPTGTGRNQPQHFGDGTRLSIL.

With regard to this clone: At the DNA level, this CDR3 is encoded by other sequences in the same sample as well. The chain is built from TRBV4-1 and TRBJ2-5, with 8 nucleotides matching TRBD2. The V and J ends lost 0 bases and 4 bases, in that order; junction bases with no gene match: 1. The CDR3 runs to 14 residues. Per germline, CDR1 MGHRA and CDR2 YSYEKL. Here the CDR3 DNA reads TGCGCCAGCAGCCAAGATGGACTAGCAGAGACCCAGTACTTC. Encoded protein: CASSQDGLAETQYF.

The chain combines TRBV2 with TRBJ1-4; possibly TRBD1 for D (6 bases). Trimming stripped 6 bases from V and 3 bases from J, with 11 bases between. The CDR3 length is 14 residues. The germline V gene encodes CDR1 SNHLY and CDR2 FYNNEI. CDR3 nucleotides: TGTGCCAGCAGGCCCGGGACATCTAATGAAAAACTGTTTTTT. This encodes CASRPGTSNEKLFF.

V gene TRBV6-5 combines with J gene TRBJ1-2; D call uncertain. The V end lost 4 bases, the J end lost 8 bases, and 14 bases lay between the germline ends. The CDR3 extends over 13 amino acids. Germline CDR1 reads MNHEY; CDR2 reads SVGAGI. CDR3 residues: CASSSGGERGYTF. CDR3 DNA sequence: TGTGCCAGCAGTTCCGGCGGGGAACGCGGCTACACCTTC.

This clone was seen a single time. This sequence joins TRBV7-2 and TRBJ1-4, with TRBD1 as a possible D gene (6 bases). There are 13 residues in the CDR3. CDR1 is SGHTA and CDR2 is FQGNSA in the germline V gene. The V gene lost 5 bases and the J gene lost 11 bases, with 15 bases spanning the gap. CDR3 nucleotide sequence: TGTGCCAGCAGCCCTCCCCCAGGGGAGAAACTGTTTTTT. Protein product: CASSPPPGEKLFF.

The chain uses TRBV7-8 and TRBJ1-6; a possible D gene is TRBD1 (5 bases). Germline values: CDR1 SGHVS, CDR2 FQNEAQ. The CDR3 extends over 17 amino acids. V was clipped by 5 bases and J by 3 bases, with 17 bases between them. The CDR3 here is CASSLVVGRVYNSPLHF. CDR3 coding DNA: TGTGCCAGCAGCCTAGTCGTAGGCAGGGTCTATAATTCACCCCTCCACTTT.

The chain employs TRBV10-2 and TRBJ1-5, with D uncertain. Germline V gives CDR1 WSHSY, CDR2 SAAADI. Between the trimmed V and J ends, which lost 0 bases and 4 bases, there was a span of 7 bases. The CDR3 consists of 14 residues. For the CDR3, the DNA is TGCGCCAGCAGTGAGTCGGGCAGTAATCAGCCCCAGCATTTT. It translates to CASSESGSNQPQHF.

V usage is TRBV9 and J usage is TRBJ2-6, with no clear D. The germline V and J ends were trimmed by 0 bases and 0 bases, with 13 bases remaining between them. The CDR3 sequence is 18 residues long. Per the germline V gene, CDR1 is SGDLS and CDR2 is YYNGEE. CDR3 protein: CASSVASGLSSGANVLTF. DNA for the CDR3: TGTGCCAGCAGCGTAGCTTCAGGCCTGAGCTCTGGGGCCAACGTCCTGACTTTC.

The V gene is TRBV18, the J gene TRBJ2-7, with 11 nucleotides matching TRBD1. Trimming cost V 2 bases and J 4 bases; bases outside gene matches: 4. Germline V gene data show CDR1 as KGHSH and CDR2 as LQKENI. The CDR3 extends over 15 amino acids. CDR3 sequence reads: CASSPRDRGIYEQYF. The CDR3 nucleotides read TGTGCCAGCTCACCAAGGGACAGGGGGATTTACGAGCAGTACTTC.